The rows below give T cell receptor beta chains drawn from one sample of a study of blood T cell repertoires in COVID-19. Assay: immunoSEQ multiplex PCR; the TCRdb copy retains only in-frame clones and omits some. The repertoire consists of around 260,000 clones, with 65% to 90% occurring once and the leading ten covering about 14%. Sequencing was performed on peripheral blood. The receptors shown here come from a human donor in a cohort sampled during active COVID-19. Each CDR3 is given with its conserved first and last residue. Each record gives: CDR3 protein, CDR3 DNA, D gene, J gene, V gene, clone size. D genes are given only for firm matches. A row's size may be missing; if present it is once, few, many or a size class.

CDR3: CASSLRRLAGEGNEQFF
DNA: TGTGCCAGCAGCTTACGGAGGCTAGCGGGAGAGGGCAATGAGCAGTTCTTC
D: TRBD2
J: TRBJ2-1
V: TRBV7-2
size: NA

CDR3: CASSPGTSGRRSTDTQYF
DNA: TGTGCCAGCAGCCCTGGGACTAGCGGGAGGCGGAGCACAGATACGCAGTATTTT
D: TRBD2
J: TRBJ2-3
V: TRBV7-6
size: NA

CDR3: CASSQFPRERLNEQYF
DNA: TGCGCCAGCAGCCAATTTCCGCGGGAGAGGCTGAACGAGCAGTACTTC
D: TRBD2
J: TRBJ2-7
V: TRBV4-1
size: NA

CDR3: CASSRMLTSGSSGEQFF
DNA: TGTGCCAGCAGCCGTATGCTCACTAGCGGGAGCAGTGGAGAGCAGTTCTTC
D: TRBD2
J: TRBJ2-1
V: TRBV6-2/TRBV6-3
size: NA

CDR3: CASSLEWGRNTQYF
DNA: TGCGCCAGCAGCTTGGAGTGGGGGAGGAATACGCAGTATTTT
D: NA
J: TRBJ2-3
V: TRBV5-1
size: NA

CDR3: CATARTGSYNEQFF
DNA: TGTGCCACCGCCAGGACAGGGTCGTACAATGAGCAGTTCTTC
D: TRBD1
J: TRBJ2-1
V: TRBV19
size: NA

CDR3: CASSIGGPGTQYF
DNA: TGTGCCAGTAGTATAGGGGGCCCTGGAACCCAGTACTTC
D: NA
J: TRBJ2-5
V: TRBV19
size: NA

CDR3: CATSDPSGRSADTQYF
DNA: TGTGCCACCAGTGATCCTAGCGGGAGGAGCGCAGATACGCAGTATTTT
D: TRBD2
J: TRBJ2-3
V: TRBV24-1
size: NA

CDR3: CASARTGGYEQYF
DNA: TGTGCCAGCGCCAGGACAGGGGGCTACGAGCAGTACTTC
D: TRBD1
J: TRBJ2-7
V: TRBV6-4
size: NA

CDR3: CASSSRGLMNTEAFF
DNA: TGTGCCAGCAGTAGCCGGGGACTGATGAACACTGAAGCTTTCTTT
D: NA
J: TRBJ1-1
V: TRBV6-5
size: NA

CDR3: CASSYSIQSGNEQYF
DNA: TGTGCCAGCAGTTACTCGATACAGTCCGGGAACGAGCAGTACTTC
D: NA
J: TRBJ2-7
V: TRBV6-6
size: NA

CDR3: CASSPSGTFQEQFF
DNA: TGCGCCAGCAGTCCAAGCGGGACATTCCAGGAGCAGTTCTTC
D: NA
J: TRBJ2-1
V: TRBV5-1
size: NA

CDR3: CASAKTEMNTEAFF
DNA: TGCGCCAGCGCCAAGACAGAGATGAACACTGAAGCTTTCTTT
D: NA
J: TRBJ1-1
V: TRBV5-1
size: NA

CDR3: CAIYRGVNQPQHF
DNA: TGTGCCATCTACAGGGGGGTGAATCAGCCCCAGCATTTT
D: TRBD1
J: TRBJ1-5
V: TRBV24-1
size: NA

CDR3: CASSLAGQGLAGNTIYF
DNA: TGTGCCAGCAGCTTAGCAGGACAGGGTTTGGCTGGAAACACCATATATTTT
D: TRBD1
J: TRBJ1-3
V: TRBV11-2
size: few

CDR3: CASSLAGVTDTQYF
DNA: TGTGCCAGCAGCTTAGCGGGAGTTACAGATACGCAGTATTTT
D: NA
J: TRBJ2-3
V: TRBV7-9
size: NA

CDR3: CASSFYATGKYEQFF
DNA: TGTGCCAGCAGTTTCTACGCCACAGGGAAGTATGAGCAGTTCTTC
D: NA
J: TRBJ2-1
V: TRBV27
size: once

CDR3: CASSLGTPNNSPLHF
DNA: TGTGCCAGCAGCTTAGGGACACCAAATAATTCACCCCTCCACTTT
D: NA
J: TRBJ1-6
V: TRBV7-9
size: NA

CDR3: CASSTRQAPEAFF
DNA: TGTGCCAGTAGTACTAGACAGGCACCTGAAGCTTTCTTT
D: NA
J: TRBJ1-1
V: TRBV19
size: NA

CDR3: CASSPGTGYEQYF
DNA: TGTGCCAGCTCACCAGGGACAGGGTACGAGCAGTACTTC
D: TRBD1
J: TRBJ2-7
V: TRBV18
size: NA

CDR3: CASSPPGGVNTGELFF
DNA: TGTGCCAGCTCACCTCCAGGGGGCGTTAACACCGGGGAGCTGTTTTTT
D: TRBD1
J: TRBJ2-2
V: TRBV18
size: NA

CDR3: CSASPIDRGGYTF
DNA: TGCAGTGCTAGTCCTATCGACAGGGGCGGCTACACCTTC
D: TRBD1
J: TRBJ1-2
V: TRBV20-1
size: few

CDR3: CASIRGTRMNEQYF
DNA: TGTGCCAGCATCCGGGGGACTAGAATGAACGAGCAGTACTTC
D: TRBD2
J: TRBJ2-7
V: TRBV6-6
size: NA

CDR3: CASSPGGREQYF
DNA: TGTGCCAGCTCACCGGGGGGGCGCGAGCAGTACTTC
D: NA
J: TRBJ2-7
V: TRBV18
size: NA

CDR3: CASNEGRSSNQPQHF
DNA: TGTGCCAGCAACGAGGGCCGCAGTAGCAATCAGCCCCAGCATTTT
D: NA
J: TRBJ1-5
V: TRBV6-5
size: NA

CDR3: CASSYRLAGGRNEQFF
DNA: TGTGCCAGCAGCTATCGACTAGCGGGAGGTAGGAATGAGCAGTTCTTC
D: TRBD2
J: TRBJ2-1
V: TRBV7-2
size: NA

CDR3: CASSPDRVGQETQYF
DNA: TGCGCCAGCAGCCCGGACAGGGTTGGACAAGAGACCCAGTACTTC
D: TRBD1
J: TRBJ2-5
V: TRBV5-1
size: NA

CDR3: CASSYHDRVYNEQFF
DNA: TGTGCCAGCAGTTACCACGACAGGGTATACAATGAGCAGTTCTTC
D: TRBD1
J: TRBJ2-1
V: TRBV6-2/TRBV6-3
size: NA

CDR3: CASSPGQGNQPQHF
DNA: TGCGCCAGCAGCCCCGGACAGGGGAATCAGCCCCAGCATTTT
D: TRBD1
J: TRBJ1-5
V: TRBV5-1
size: NA

CDR3: CASSTHHQGAGSPLHF
DNA: TGTGCCAGCAGTACCCACCACCAGGGGGCGGGATCACCCCTCCACTTT
D: TRBD1
J: TRBJ1-6
V: TRBV28
size: NA

CDR3: CATSDPGRARGNEQFF
DNA: TGTGCCACCAGTGATCCCGGGAGGGCCCGGGGGAATGAGCAGTTCTTC
D: TRBD2
J: TRBJ2-1
V: TRBV24-1
size: NA

CDR3: CASSQEGYNQPQHF
DNA: TGTGCCAGCAGCCAAGAGGGCTACAATCAGCCCCAGCATTTT
D: NA
J: TRBJ1-5
V: TRBV3-1/TRBV3-2
size: NA

CDR3: CASSVGPGGANTEAFF
DNA: TGTGCCAGCAGCGTAGGCCCGGGGGGGGCAAACACTGAAGCTTTCTTT
D: NA
J: TRBJ1-1
V: TRBV9
size: NA

CDR3: CASSYSGTSTDTQYF
DNA: TGTGCCAGCAGTTACAGCGGAACTAGCACAGATACGCAGTATTTT
D: NA
J: TRBJ2-3
V: TRBV5-4
size: NA

CDR3: CASSLVPLSTDTQYF
DNA: TGTGCCAGCAGCTTAGTTCCCCTGAGCACAGATACGCAGTATTTT
D: NA
J: TRBJ2-3
V: TRBV7-2
size: few

CDR3: CATSDRTSGRETQYF
DNA: TGTGCCACCAGTGACCGAACCAGTGGGAGGGAGACCCAGTACTTC
D: NA
J: TRBJ2-5
V: TRBV24-1
size: NA

CDR3: CASSHPGNNTEAFF
DNA: TGCGCCAGCAGCCACCCAGGGAACAACACTGAAGCTTTCTTT
D: NA
J: TRBJ1-1
V: TRBV4-1
size: NA

CDR3: CASSQGVAGVSGANVLTF
DNA: TGCGCCAGCAGCCAAGGGGTGGCGGGAGTCTCTGGGGCCAACGTCCTGACTTTC
D: TRBD2
J: TRBJ2-6
V: TRBV4-1
size: NA

CDR3: CSVDWARETEAFF
DNA: TGCAGCGTTGACTGGGCCAGGGAAACTGAAGCTTTCTTT
D: NA
J: TRBJ1-1
V: TRBV29-1
size: NA

CDR3: CASNGRAYNEQFF
DNA: TGTGCCAGCAACGGGAGGGCCTATAATGAGCAGTTCTTC
D: TRBD2
J: TRBJ2-1
V: TRBV2
size: NA

CDR3: CASSPSQNSPLHF
DNA: TGTGCCAGCTCACCATCTCAGAATTCACCCCTCCACTTT
D: NA
J: TRBJ1-6
V: TRBV18
size: NA

CDR3: CATSIGSRNEQFF
DNA: TGTGCCACCAGTATTGGGAGTCGCAATGAGCAGTTCTTC
D: NA
J: TRBJ2-1
V: TRBV24-1
size: NA

CDR3: CASSEWRPGYTF
DNA: TGTGCCAGCAGTGAGTGGCGGCCCGGCTACACCTTC
D: NA
J: TRBJ1-2
V: TRBV6-1
size: few

CDR3: CASSPWTDNTEAFF
DNA: TGTGCCAGCAGTCCGTGGACAGATAACACTGAAGCTTTCTTT
D: NA
J: TRBJ1-1
V: TRBV27
size: NA

CDR3: CASSFRRGSYEQYF
DNA: TGCGCCAGCAGTTTCCGCAGGGGCTCCTACGAGCAGTACTTC
D: NA
J: TRBJ2-7
V: TRBV10-2
size: NA

CDR3: CASSLADTGVYNEQFF
DNA: TGTGCCAGCAGCTTAGCTGACACAGGGGTATACAATGAGCAGTTCTTC
D: TRBD1
J: TRBJ2-1
V: TRBV11-3
size: NA

CDR3: CASRSRDRGLGEQYF
DNA: TGTGCCAGCAGATCCCGGGACAGGGGTTTGGGAGAGCAGTACTTC
D: TRBD1
J: TRBJ2-7
V: TRBV28
size: NA

CDR3: CASSSAGTGANVLTF
DNA: TGTGCCAGCAGCTCTGCGGGAACTGGGGCCAACGTCCTGACTTTC
D: NA
J: TRBJ2-6
V: TRBV6-5
size: NA

CDR3: CASSQGVQETQYF
DNA: TGTGCCAGCTCACAGGGGGTCCAAGAGACCCAGTACTTC
D: NA
J: TRBJ2-5
V: TRBV18
size: few

CDR3: CASSHESGSYGYTF
DNA: TGTGCCAGCAGCCATGAATCAGGGTCCTATGGCTACACCTTC
D: NA
J: TRBJ1-2
V: TRBV3-1/TRBV3-2
size: NA

CDR3: CASSLAGGQNIQYF
DNA: TGTGCCAGCAGCTTAGCGGGAGGTCAAAACATTCAGTACTTC
D: NA
J: TRBJ2-4
V: TRBV7-2
size: once